The sequence of this TCR beta chain was determined in a study of cytomegalovirus exposure and HLA in healthy donors. The overall study: The roughly 110 validation repertoires were reported in a later analysis to have been generated on the same platform as the roughly 700 first-cohort repertoires.

Trimming took off 0 bases at V and 0 bases at J, with 12 bases between the two ends. The germline gives CDR1 MGHRA, CDR2 YSYEKL. CDR3 length: 16 residues. Study outcomes and limitations: Reports credit the classifier with highly specific, highly sensitive diagnosis of cytomegalovirus status. The study designated fewer than 200 TCR beta chains cytomegalovirus-associated.

The count of this clone is one. What it recognizes is unknown. Assay used: immunoSEQ multiplex PCR; TCRdb lists only in-frame clones, some missing. The table includes tens of thousands of clones, over 85% detected once. Material: PBMCs. The sequence derives from a woman aged 18 to 35 in good health and CMV-seropositive. The V call is TRBV4-1, the J call TRBJ2-7; the D gene is possibly TRBD2 (6 bases). CDR3 in amino acids: CASSQEVAGSSYEQYF. CDR3 nucleotides: TGCGCCAGCAGCCAAGAAGTGGCGGGGAGCTCCTACGAGCAGTACTTC.